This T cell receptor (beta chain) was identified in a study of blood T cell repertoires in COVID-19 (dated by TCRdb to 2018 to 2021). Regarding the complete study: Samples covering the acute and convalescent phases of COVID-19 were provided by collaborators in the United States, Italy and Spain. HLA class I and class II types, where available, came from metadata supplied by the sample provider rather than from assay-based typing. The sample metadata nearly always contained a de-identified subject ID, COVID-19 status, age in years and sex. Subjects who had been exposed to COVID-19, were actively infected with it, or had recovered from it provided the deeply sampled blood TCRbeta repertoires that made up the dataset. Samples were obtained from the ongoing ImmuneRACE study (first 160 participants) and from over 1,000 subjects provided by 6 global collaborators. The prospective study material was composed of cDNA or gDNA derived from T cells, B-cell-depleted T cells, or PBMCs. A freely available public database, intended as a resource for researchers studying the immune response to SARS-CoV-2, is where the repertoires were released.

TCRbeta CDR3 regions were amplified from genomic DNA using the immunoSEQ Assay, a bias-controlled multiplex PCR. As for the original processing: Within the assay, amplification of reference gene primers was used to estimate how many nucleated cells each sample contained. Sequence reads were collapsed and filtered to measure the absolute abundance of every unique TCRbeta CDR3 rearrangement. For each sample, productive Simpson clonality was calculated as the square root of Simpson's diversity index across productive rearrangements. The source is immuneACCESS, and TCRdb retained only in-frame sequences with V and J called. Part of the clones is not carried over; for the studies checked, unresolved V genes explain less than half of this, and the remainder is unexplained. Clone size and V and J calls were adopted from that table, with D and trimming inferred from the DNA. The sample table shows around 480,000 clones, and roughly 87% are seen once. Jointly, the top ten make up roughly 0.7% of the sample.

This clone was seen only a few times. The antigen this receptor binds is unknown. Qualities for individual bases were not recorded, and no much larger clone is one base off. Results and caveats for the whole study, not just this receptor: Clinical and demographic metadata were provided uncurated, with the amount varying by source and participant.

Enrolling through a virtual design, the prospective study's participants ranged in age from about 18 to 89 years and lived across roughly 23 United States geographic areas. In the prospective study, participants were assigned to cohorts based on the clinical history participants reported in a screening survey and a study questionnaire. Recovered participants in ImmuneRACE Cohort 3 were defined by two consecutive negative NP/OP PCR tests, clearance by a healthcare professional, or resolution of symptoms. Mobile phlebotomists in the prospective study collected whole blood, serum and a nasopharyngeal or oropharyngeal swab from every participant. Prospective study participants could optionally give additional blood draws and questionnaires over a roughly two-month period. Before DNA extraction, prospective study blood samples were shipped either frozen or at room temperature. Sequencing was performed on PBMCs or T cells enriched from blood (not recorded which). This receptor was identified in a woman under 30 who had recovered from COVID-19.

The sequenced DNA is TGTGCCAGCAGACGACAGGGCCTTTTGAACATTCAGTACTTC. The translation is CASRRQGLLNIQYF. This receptor chain uses TRBV6-5 and TRBJ2-4; TRBD1 lines up with 7 middle nucleotides. The germline V gene yields MNHEY for CDR1 and SVGAGI for CDR2. The germline V and J ends show losses of 6 bases and 7 bases respectively, and no gene match explains 9 bases of the junction. The CDR3 holds 14 amino acids from the cysteine to the phenylalanine. The retained sequence is limited to the CDR3, 42 bases, with the frame set at the first base.